Following are 22 T cell receptor beta chains from one sample sequenced in a study of memory CD4+ T cells and cytomegalovirus serostatus. Generated by immunoSEQ multiplex PCR, the TCRdb table keeps only in-frame clones and is missing some. The table records some 53,000 clones, roughly 78% of them present only once. The sort gate was single viable CD3+CD4+CD8-CD45RO+ cells for memory CD4+ T cells. Input material: memory CD4+ T cells from blood. Every receptor here comes from an adult in good health and CMV-seronegative.

V is TRBV2 and J is TRBJ1-1; 7 bases are a match to TRBD1. Germline V gene data show CDR1 as SNHLY and CDR2 as FYNNEI. The CDR3 runs 16 residues. V shed 7 bases, J shed 6 bases, and the junction held 17 bases outside the gene matches. Here the CDR3 reads CASKRLGSDRRAEAFF. The CDR3 DNA is TGTGCCAGCAAGCGTCTCGGGTCGGACAGGAGGGCTGAAGCTTTCTTT. The full variable domain, with the rest looked up from reference TRBV2 and TRBJ1-1, is EPEVTQTPSHQVTQMGQEVILRCVPISNHLYFYWYRQILGQKVEFLVSFYNNEISEKSEIFDDQFSVERPDGSNFTLKIRSTKLEDSAMYFCASKRLGSDRRAEAFFGQGTRLTVV.

This clone turned up a few times. The CDR3 nucleotides read TGTGCCAGCAGTGAAGAGGAGGCAGCTAATTCACCCCTCCACTTT. Translated: CASSEEEAANSPLHF. V gene TRBV6-1 combines with J gene TRBJ1-6, with unresolved D. V lost 1 base, J lost 6 bases, and 10 bases lay in between. In germline, CDR1 is MNHNS, CDR2 SASEGT. The CDR3 covers 15 residues.

The chain recombines TRBV2 with TRBJ1-2; a possible D gene is TRBD1 (5 bases). This CDR3 comprises 13 residues. V shed 9 bases and J shed 8 bases, with 19 bases lying between them. Germline loops: CDR1 SNHLY, CDR2 FYNNEI. CDR3 DNA sequence: TGTGCCAGGGGTGGGGCTCCGAGGGGAGGCTACACCTTC. Residues: CARGGAPRGGYTF.

In its sample, this clone was seen once. This sequence joins TRBV30 and TRBJ1-1, with 8 bases that match TRBD1. Germline V gene sequence: CDR1 GTSNPN, CDR2 SVGIG (reference sequence). The CDR3 is 15 amino acids. J gave up 2 bases and V 2 bases, and 7 bases lay outside the gene matches. CDR3 loop: CAWSPGQGTNTEAFF. CDR3 DNA: TGTGCCTGGAGTCCAGGACAGGGAACAAACACTGAAGCTTTCTTT. Supplemented by reference TRBV30 and TRBJ1-1, the full variable domain reads SQTIHQWPATLVQPVGSPLSLECTVEGTSNPNLYWYRQAAGRGLQLLFYSVGIGQISSEVPQNLSASRPQDRQFILSSKKLLLSDSGFYLCAWSPGQGTNTEAFFGQGTRLTVV.

This clone appeared a few times. The chain has TRBV7-6 and TRBJ2-1; the D gene is possibly TRBD2 (5 bases). V lost 3 bases and J 10 bases, leaving 19 bases between the germline ends. Germline values: CDR1 SGHVS, CDR2 FNYEAQ. This CDR3 spans 15 amino acids. CDR3 sequence (DNA): TGTGCCAGCAGCTTCGGGATCCGAAAGGGCAGAGAGCAGTTCTTC. It encodes CASSFGIRKGREQFF.

The chain couples TRBV27 to TRBJ2-1; no firm D call. The germline V and J ends were trimmed by 0 bases and 5 bases, with 11 bases remaining between them. This CDR3 has 15 amino acids. The germline gives CDR1 MNHEY, CDR2 SMNVEV (reference sequence). CDR3 in DNA: TGTGCCAGCAGTTTATCGGGGTTGGGGAACAATGAGCAGTTCTTC. As protein: CASSLSGLGNNEQFF.

Here the CDR3 reads CASSLEAVATSPYEQYF. In DNA, the CDR3 is TGTGCCAGCAGCTTAGAGGCCGTGGCCACCTCGCCCTACGAGCAGTACTTC. The chain joins TRBV7-8 to TRBJ2-7, with D hard to call. Trimming stripped 1 base from V and 2 bases from J, with 18 bases between. The length of the CDR3 is 17 residues. Looked up from germline, CDR1 is SGHVS and CDR2 is FQNEAQ.

This chain joins TRBV5-6 and TRBJ2-3; D may be TRBD2 (6 bases). The CDR3 is 14 amino acids. Germline assignment: CDR1 SGHDT and CDR2 YYEEEE. V shed 3 bases and J shed 6 bases, with 14 bases lying between them. The DNA of the CDR3 is TGTGCCAGCAGCTCGAGCGGTGGGGGGGATACGCAGTATTTT. This sequence encodes CASSSSGGGDTQYF.

V and J are TRBV7-2 and TRBJ2-2; the D is unclear. Germline V lookup: CDR1 SGHTA, CDR2 FQGNSA. The V gene lost 3 bases and the J gene lost 4 bases, with 6 bases spanning the gap. The CDR3 is 13 amino acids. Here the CDR3 DNA reads TGTGCCAGCAGCTTTGGTTTCACCGGGGAGCTGTTTTTT. Translating gives CASSFGFTGELFF. The variable domain in full, completed from reference TRBV7-2 and TRBJ2-2, reads GAGVSQSPSNKVTEKGKDVELRCDPISGHTALYWYRQSLGQGLEFLIYFQGNSAPDKSGLPSDRFSAERTGGSVSTLTIQRTQQEDSAVYLCASSFGFTGELFFGEGSRLTVL.

V gene TRBV7-5 combines with J gene TRBJ2-5; the tabulated D call, TRBD2, remains unverified against the DNA. TRBV7-5 is a documented pseudogene. The CDR3 consists of 13 residues. The CDR3 reads CVRSLFGGKTQYF. For the CDR3, the DNA is TGTGTCAGAAGCTTATTTGGGGGGAAGACCCAGTACTTC.

The genes are TRBV30 and TRBJ2-5; D is possibly TRBD1 or TRBD2 (5 bases each). The V gene lost 5 bases and the J gene lost 2 bases, with 15 bases spanning the gap. The CDR3 contains 14 residues. CDR1 and CDR2 from the germline V gene are GTSNPN and SVGIG (reference sequence). The CDR3 sequence: CAWAPGPAQETQYF. CDR3 DNA sequence: TGTGCCTGGGCCCCGGGACCCGCACAAGAGACCCAGTACTTC.

This chain connects TRBV4-3 to TRBJ1-2; no definite D call. Germline values: CDR1 LGHNA, CDR2 YSLEER. CDR3 length: 15 residues. V was pared by 0 bases and J by 5 bases, with 13 bases between. CDR3 DNA sequence: TGCGCCAGCAGCCAAGATGGTACCAGCCGATATGGCTACACCTTC. Translating gives CASSQDGTSRYGYTF.

The V and J genes are TRBV9 and TRBJ1-6; D is undetermined. Germline V gene sequence: CDR1 SGDLS, CDR2 YYNGEE. Between the trimmed V and J ends, which lost 5 bases and 8 bases, there was a span of 11 bases. This CDR3 is built from 13 residues. CDR3 sequence: CASSQREDSPLHF. CDR3 sequence (DNA): TGTGCCAGCAGTCAGAGGGAGGATTCACCCCTCCACTTT.

This clone appeared once. The chain links TRBV11-2 to TRBJ2-7; D tentatively reads TRBD1 or TRBD2 (5 bases each). Trimming left V 5 bases short and J 2 bases short, with 16 bases between. Germline V gene lookup returns CDR1 SGHAT and CDR2 FQNNGV. The CDR3 is 15 residues long. In DNA, the CDR3 is TGTGCCAGCAGCCCCCGACAGCGGACGACCTACGAGCAGTACTTC. Its protein product is CASSPRQRTTYEQYF.

This chain connects TRBV19 to TRBJ2-2; weak D call: TRBD2 (7 bases). V was clipped by 7 bases and J by 3 bases, with 15 bases between them. Per germline, CDR1 LNHDA and CDR2 SQIVND (reference sequence). The CDR3 spans 15 residues. CDR3 protein: CASKVGGADTGELFF. The CDR3 DNA reads TGTGCCAGTAAGGTTGGGGGGGCTGACACCGGGGAGCTGTTTTTT.

V usage is TRBV9 and J usage is TRBJ2-5, with 13 bases aligning to TRBD2. The V and J ends lost 4 bases and 0 bases, in that order; junction bases with no gene match: 3. This CDR3 has 16 amino acids. Germline assignment: CDR1 SGDLS and CDR2 YYNGEE. This chain's CDR3 is CASSPLAGGNQETQYF. The CDR3 nucleotides read TGTGCCAGCAGCCCACTAGCGGGGGGGAACCAAGAGACCCAGTACTTC.

J is TRBJ2-6 and V is TRBV21-1; the table names TRBD1, a call not compared with the DNA. TRBV21-1 is a pseudogene. The CDR3 consists of 16 residues. CDR3 coding DNA: TGTGCCACCCCGGGGGGGACAGGGTCTGGGGCCAACGTCCTGACTTTC. It specifies CATPGGTGSGANVLTF.

With respect to this clone: Other DNA sequences of this sample code for an identical CDR3. CDR3 in DNA: TGTGCCAGCAGCAGGGATTGGGGGAATCAGCCCCAGCATTTT. Its translation is CASSRDWGNQPQHF. V usage is TRBV6-6 and J usage is TRBJ1-5, with D possibly being TRBD1 (5 bases). The CDR3 extends over 14 amino acids. V was clipped by 6 bases and J by 4 bases, with 13 bases between them. CDR1 and CDR2 (germline): MNHNY, SVGAGI (reference sequence).

CDR3 nucleotide sequence: TGTGCCAGCAGCCTGGGGAGAGCAGGAGAGACCCAGTACTTC. This gives the protein CASSLGRAGETQYF. The chain recombines TRBV7-6 with TRBJ2-5, with D tentatively TRBD2 (5 bases). The CDR3 is 14 amino acids. Germline assignment: CDR1 SGHVS and CDR2 FNYEAQ. Trimming pared 5 bases from V and 4 bases from J, leaving 14 bases between.

The V call is TRBV28, the J call TRBJ1-2; a possible D gene is TRBD1 (5 bases). CDR1 and CDR2 from the germline V gene are MDHEN and SYDVKM. This CDR3 contains 13 residues. Deletions cut 5 bases from V and 4 bases from J, with 11 bases between. The CDR3 region is CASSIRAGYGYTF. The CDR3 nucleotides read TGTGCCAGCAGTATCAGGGCGGGCTATGGCTACACCTTC.

This sequence joins TRBV5-1 and TRBJ2-5; 7 bases fit TRBD1. Unmatched junction bases numbered 6, after V lost 4 bases and J lost 6 bases. The CDR3 is made up of 13 amino acids. The germline V gene encodes CDR1 SGHRS and CDR2 YFSETQ. CDR3: CASSRDRVQTQYF. CDR3 DNA: TGCGCCAGCAGCCGTGACAGGGTACAGACCCAGTACTTC.

DNA for the CDR3: TGTGCCAGCAGCTTGGTAGGCTCTGGGGCCAACGTCCTGACTTTC. As protein: CASSLVGSGANVLTF. The chain uses TRBV5-6 and TRBJ2-6; no clear D gene. The CDR3 is 15 residues long. Germline values: CDR1 SGHDT, CDR2 YYEEEE. Trimming removed 0 bases from V and 0 bases from J, with 4 bases in between. The variable domain in full, with the rest retrieved from reference TRBV5-6 and TRBJ2-6, is DAGVTQSPTHLIKTRGQQVTLRCSPKSGHDTVSWYQQALGQGPQFIFQYYEEEERQRGNFPDRFSGHQFPNYSSELNVNALLLGDSALYLCASSLVGSGANVLTFGAGSRLTVL.